This T cell receptor (beta chain) was recovered during a study of cytomegalovirus exposure and HLA in healthy donors. Across the study: A subsequent analysis stated that the roughly 130 validation repertoires were run on the same platform as the 650 to 850 first-cohort repertoires. Findings of the study overall: In the roughly 120 validation repertoires, a later analysis found that first-cohort TCR clusters tended to co-occur. The authors listed 180 or so TCR beta chains as cytomegalovirus-associated. Accounts indicate the classifier identified cytomegalovirus status with strong specificity and sensitivity.

This clone showed up just once. Its antigen is unknown. Germline V lookup: CDR1 MNHEY, CDR2 SVGAGI. V trimming: 2 bases; J trimming: 3 bases; junction bases outside the gene matches: 4. This CDR3 has 14 amino acids. Only in-frame clones appear in the TCRdb table, and some are missing; sequencing was by immunoSEQ multiplex PCR. The sample lists tens of thousands of clones, 88% occurring once. The specimen sequenced was PBMCs. V usage is TRBV6-5 and J usage is TRBJ2-7, with 7 bases identical to TRBD1. The receptor was derived from a young woman in good health and CMV-seronegative. CDR3 protein: CASSYRDRDYEQYF. The DNA of the CDR3 is TGTGCCAGCAGTTACCGGGACAGAGACTACGAGCAGTACTTC.